This T cell receptor beta chain was identified during a study of blood T cell repertoires in COVID-19. A note on this clone: The junction does not match germline at one end; this may be a read error. The same CDR3 is also encoded by other DNA sequences in this sample.

Here immunoSEQ multiplex PCR was the method, and the copy in TCRdb shows in-frame clones only, minus some. The data show 95,000 to 120,000 clones, 75% to 90% seen once. Germline lookup yields CDR1 MNHNS and CDR2 SASEGT. There are 14 residues in the CDR3. Sequenced sample: peripheral blood. The source is a woman aged 55-70 years with COVID-19, enrolled during active disease. The gene calls are TRBV6-1 and TRBJ1-1, with D possibly being TRBD1 (5 bases). CDR3 residues: CASSEQGEGTEAFF. The CDR3 DNA reads TGCGCCAGCAGTGAACAAGGGGAGGGGACTGAAGCTTTCTTT.